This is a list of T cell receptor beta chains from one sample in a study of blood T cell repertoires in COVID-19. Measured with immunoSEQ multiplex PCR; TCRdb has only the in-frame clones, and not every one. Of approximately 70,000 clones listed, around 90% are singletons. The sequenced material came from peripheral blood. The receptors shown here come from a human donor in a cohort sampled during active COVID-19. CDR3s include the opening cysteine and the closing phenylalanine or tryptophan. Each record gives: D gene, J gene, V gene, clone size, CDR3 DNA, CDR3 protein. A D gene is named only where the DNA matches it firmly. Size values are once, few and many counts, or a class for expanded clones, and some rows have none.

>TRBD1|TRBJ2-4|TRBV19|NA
TGTGCCAGTAGTATAGGACAGGGCCTAGCCAAAAACATTCAGTACTTC
CASSIGQGLAKNIQYF
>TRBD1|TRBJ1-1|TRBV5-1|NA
TGCGCCAGCAGCTTGTCCGGACAGGGAAGCGCTGAAGCTTTCTTT
CASSLSGQGSAEAFF
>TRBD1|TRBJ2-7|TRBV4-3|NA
TGCGCCAGCAGCCAAGGGACAGGGGGACGCTACGAGCAGTACTTC
CASSQGTGGRYEQYF
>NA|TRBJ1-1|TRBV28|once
TGTGCCAGCAGTACTGGGGCGTTTGAAGCTTTCTTT
CASSTGAFEAFF
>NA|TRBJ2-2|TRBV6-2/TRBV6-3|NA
TGTGCCAGCAGTTACTTACAACCGAACACCGGGGAGCTGTTTTTT
CASSYLQPNTGELFF
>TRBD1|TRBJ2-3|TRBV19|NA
TGTGCCAGTAGTACTCGACAGGGGGCGCGGGCAGATACGCAGTATTTT
CASSTRQGARADTQYF
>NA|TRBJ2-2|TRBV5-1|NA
TGCGCCAGCAGCTTGGTTACTACCGGGGAGCTGTTTTTT
CASSLVTTGELFF
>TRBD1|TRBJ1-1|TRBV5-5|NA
TGTGCCAGCAGCTGGGGGACAGGGTTAAACACTGAAGCTTTCTTT
CASSWGTGLNTEAFF
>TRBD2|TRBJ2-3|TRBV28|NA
TGTGCCAGCAGTTCAGACCGCCTGGGAGCGGGACTCACAGATACGCAGTATTTT
CASSSDRLGAGLTDTQYF
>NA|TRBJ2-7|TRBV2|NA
TGTGCCAGCAGTGATACCCGATCAGCCTACGAGCAGTACTTC
CASSDTRSAYEQYF
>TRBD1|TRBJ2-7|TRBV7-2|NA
TGTGCCAGCAGCAATCCTCGACAGGGATTCGCCTACGAGCAGTACTTC
CASSNPRQGFAYEQYF
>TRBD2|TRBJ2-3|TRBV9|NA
TGTGCCAGCAGCCCCCGGGCTAGCGGTTACACAGATACGCAGTATTTT
CASSPRASGYTDTQYF
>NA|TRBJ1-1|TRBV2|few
TGTGCCAGCAGCGCCTCCAGGGTATTGAACACTGAAGCTTTCTTT
CASSASRVLNTEAFF